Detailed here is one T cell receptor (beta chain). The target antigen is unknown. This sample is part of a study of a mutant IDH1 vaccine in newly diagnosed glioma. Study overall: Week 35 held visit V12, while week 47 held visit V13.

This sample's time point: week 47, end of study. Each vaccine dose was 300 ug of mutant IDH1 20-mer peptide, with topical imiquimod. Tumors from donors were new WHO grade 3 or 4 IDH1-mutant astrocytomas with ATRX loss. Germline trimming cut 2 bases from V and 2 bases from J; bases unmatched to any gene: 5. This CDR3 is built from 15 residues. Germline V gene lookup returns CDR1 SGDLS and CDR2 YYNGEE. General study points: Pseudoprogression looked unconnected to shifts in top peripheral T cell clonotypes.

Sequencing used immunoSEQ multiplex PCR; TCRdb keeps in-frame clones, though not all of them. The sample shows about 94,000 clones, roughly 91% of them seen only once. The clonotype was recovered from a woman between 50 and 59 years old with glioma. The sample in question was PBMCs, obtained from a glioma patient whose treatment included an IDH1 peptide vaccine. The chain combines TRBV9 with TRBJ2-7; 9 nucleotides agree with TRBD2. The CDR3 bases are TGTGCCAGCAGCGTTTCAGCGGGGGGCGCCTACGAGCAGTACTTC. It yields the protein CASSVSAGGAYEQYF.